These 7 T cell receptor beta chains came from one sample sequenced in a study of T cell responses to AZD1222 COVID-19 vaccine. Produced via immunoSEQ multiplex PCR; TCRdb's table is partial and in-frame only. This table holds about 140,000 clones, about 92% found once. The sample was peripheral blood, taken on day 0 of MenACWY control vaccination. These receptors came from an adult in good health.

The rearrangement links TRBV6-5 to TRBJ1-5, with a possible D match to TRBD1 (6 bases). Germline V CDR1 and CDR2: MNHEY, SVGAGI. Trimming cost V 6 bases and J 3 bases, with 15 bases left between them. The CDR3 has 15 residues. The CDR3 spells CASRLDSGSNQPQHF. The CDR3 DNA reads TGTGCCAGCAGACTGGACAGTGGGTCCAATCAGCCCCAGCATTTT.

The chain joins TRBV3-1 (or the pseudogene TRBV3-2) to TRBJ2-3; D not resolved. The CDR3 runs to 15 residues. Germline loops: CDR1 LGHDT, CDR2 YNNKEL (reference sequence). Trimming cost V 4 bases and J 0 bases, with 11 bases left between them. In DNA form, the CDR3 reads TGTGCCAGCAGCCCATATCGGGCTAGCACAGATACGCAGTATTTT. Its translation is CASSPYRASTDTQYF.

This clone has only one observation. The chain joins TRBV6-2 or TRBV6-3 to TRBJ1-5; D not resolved. Germline-derived CDR1 and CDR2 are MNHEY and SVGEGT. This CDR3 contains 13 residues. V lost 2 bases, J lost 6 bases, and 8 bases lay in between. The CDR3 DNA is TGTGCCAGCAGTTACCCCGCCGGTCAGCCCCAGCATTTT. Translating gives CASSYPAGQPQHF.

This clone was picked up a small number of times. The rearrangement joins TRBV11-1 to TRBJ2-7; D is perhaps TRBD1 (5 bases). V lost 3 bases, J lost 2 bases, and 11 bases lay in between. This CDR3 is 14 amino acids long. Germline CDR1 and CDR2: SGHAT and FQDESV (reference sequence). CDR3 bases: TGTGCCAGCAGCTTTACAGGTTGGGCCTACGAGCAGTACTTC. Translating gives CASSFTGWAYEQYF.

This chain joins TRBV7-9 and TRBJ1-6, with D hard to call. Germline V gene data show CDR1 as SEHNR and CDR2 as FQNEAQ (reference sequence). The CDR3 consists of 14 residues. Trimming left V 5 bases short and J 9 bases short, with 14 bases between. The CDR3 DNA follows: TGTGCCAGCAGCCCCGGTGGAATCCTTTCACCCCTCCACTTT. It codes for CASSPGGILSPLHF.

The chain recombines TRBV6-5 with TRBJ1-2; D unclear. The V gene lost 4 bases and the J gene lost 2 bases, with 14 bases spanning the gap. CDR1 and CDR2 from the germline V gene are MNHEY and SVGAGI. The CDR3 is 15 residues long. The DNA for the CDR3 is TGTGCCAGCAGTTCGGACGGGCCGCCCAACTATGGCTACACCTTC. Its protein product is CASSSDGPPNYGYTF.

This chain connects TRBV2 to TRBJ2-3; TRBD1 or TRBD2 may be the D gene (5 bases each). The CDR3 sequence is 18 residues long. Germline CDR1 SNHLY, CDR2 FYNNEI. The V gene lost 0 bases and the J gene lost 7 bases, with 23 bases spanning the gap. CDR3 sequence (DNA): TGTGCCAGCAGTGAAGCGTTTGTGGGGGAATTTAAGAAGAATACGCAGTATTTT. This codes for CASSEAFVGEFKKNTQYF.